Listed below are T cell receptor beta chains from one sample, sequenced in a study of blood T cells in healthy people across ages. TCRdb called the 5' RACE reads again in MiXCR, with one record for every CDR3 protein. The sample shows approximately 1,000,000 distinct CDR3 sequences, more than 30% of them seen only once. The sequenced sample was blood. The receptors stem from a man between 18 and 29 years old in good health. CDR3s include the opening cysteine and the closing phenylalanine or tryptophan. The D gene is left open where the match is weak. The size field is filled for only some rows; it gives once, few, many or a size class.

clone_size j_call v_call d_call cdr3_aa cdr3_nt
NA TRBJ2-2 TRBV19 NA CASTPRETGELFF TGTGCCAGTACCCCCAGGGAAACCGGGGAGCTGTTTTTT
NA TRBJ2-5 TRBV4-2 NA CASSQAPEGNEQYF TGTGCCAGCAGCCAAGCCCCGGAGGGGAATGAGCAGTACTTC
NA TRBJ2-1 TRBV12-3/TRBV12-4 NA CASSPSRRSSYNELFF TGTGCCAGCAGTCCCAGTAGAAGGAGCTCCTACAATGAGCTGTTCTTC
NA TRBJ2-1 TRBV6-1 TRBD2 CASNPGRGEQFF TGTGCCAGCAATCCGGGGAGGGGTGAGCAGTTCTTC
NA TRBJ2-2 TRBV7-9 NA CASSLPGLRMGLDTGELFF TGTGCCAGCAGCTTACCAGGGTTACGGATGGGGTTGGACACCGGGGAGCTGTTTTTT
NA TRBJ2-5 TRBV7-9 NA CASSFTGGKETQYF TGTGCCAGCAGCTTCACGGGGGGCAAAGAGACCCAGTACTTC
NA TRBJ1-2 TRBV27 TRBD1 CASSARDRYGYTF TGTGCCAGCAGTGCACGGGACAGATACGGCTACACCTTC
NA TRBJ1-2 TRBV29-1 NA CSVESRERCGYTF TGCAGCGTTGAGAGCAGGGAACGGTGTGGCTACACCTTC
NA TRBJ1-1 TRBV6-2/TRBV6-3 NA CASTRVPLGTEAFF TGTGCCAGCACGAGGGTCCCCCTGGGCACTGAAGCTTTCTTT
few TRBJ2-7 TRBV6-5 NA CASALVGMGRYEQYF TGTGCCAGCGCCCTGGTGGGAATGGGGCGCTACGAGCAGTACTTC
few TRBJ1-4 TRBV14 TRBD1 CASSPNQGANEKLFF TGTGCCAGCAGCCCGAATCAGGGGGCCAATGAAAAACTGTTTTTT
NA TRBJ2-5 TRBV12-3/TRBV12-4 NA CASSTMGETQYF TGTGCCAGCAGTACCATGGGGGAGACCCAGTACTTC
NA TRBJ1-2 TRBV5-6 NA CASSLVGSDYGYTF TGTGCCAGCAGCTTGGTGGGGTCGGACTATGGCTACACCTTC
NA TRBJ1-6 TRBV7-6 NA CASSSGSSANSPLHF TGTGCCAGCAGCTCGGGCAGCAGTGCTAATTCACCCCTCCACTTT
NA TRBJ1-1 TRBV7-8 NA CASSLYTGRGTEAFF TGTGCCAGCAGCTTATATACGGGGCGCGGGACTGAAGCTTTCTTT
NA TRBJ1-2 TRBV5-1 NA CASSLMPGDGYTF TGCGCCAGCAGCTTGATGCCAGGGGATGGCTACACCTTC
NA TRBJ1-2 TRBV20-1 NA CSAREYGQGYTF TGCAGTGCTAGAGAATACGGACAAGGCTACACCTTC
few TRBJ2-2 TRBV20-1 TRBD1 CSTWDRGTGELFF TGCAGTACCTGGGACAGGGGTACCGGGGAGCTGTTTTTT
NA TRBJ2-3 TRBV20-1 TRBD2 CSASRPSGPSTDTQYF TGCAGTGCTAGTCGCCCTAGCGGACCTAGCACAGATACGCAGTATTTT
NA TRBJ1-1 TRBV5-1 TRBD1 CASSSPGETGANTEAFF TGCGCCAGCAGCTCGCCCGGAGAGACAGGGGCGAACACTGAAGCTTTCTTT
NA TRBJ2-7 TRBV6-2/TRBV6-3 NA CASSNFGEQYF TGTGCCAGCAGTAACTTTGGCGAGCAGTACTTC
few TRBJ2-7 TRBV30 NA CAWSVQARYEQYF TGTGCCTGGAGTGTCCAAGCCCGGTACGAGCAGTACTTC
NA TRBJ1-1 TRBV7-9 NA CASSLAYVRVTEAFF TGTGCCAGCAGCTTAGCGTACGTAAGGGTCACTGAAGCTTTCTTT
few TRBJ1-2 TRBV6-5 NA CASLRDGTTNYGYTF TGTGCCAGTTTACGGGACGGAACTACTAACTATGGCTACACCTTC
few TRBJ1-6 TRBV25-1 TRBD1 CATGQGDNSPLHF TGTGCCACCGGACAGGGTGATAATTCACCCCTCCACTTT
few TRBJ2-7 TRBV15 TRBD1 CATSRRQGSLYEQYF TGTGCCACCAGCAGAAGACAGGGTTCCCTCTACGAGCAGTACTTC
NA TRBJ2-7 TRBV21-1 NA CASSTDLAGAREQYF TGTGCCAGCAGCACGGACCTAGCGGGGGCTAGAGAGCAGTACTTC
NA TRBJ1-2 TRBV6-5 NA CASTRSGGDNYGYTF TGTGCCAGCACCAGATCGGGAGGTGATAACTATGGCTACACCTTC
NA TRBJ2-1 TRBV5-6 TRBD1 CASSLHRGLDSSYNEQFF TGTGCCAGCAGCTTACACAGGGGGTTGGATAGCTCCTACAATGAGCAGTTCTTC